A few counts support the clone carrying this T cell receptor (beta chain). Its antigen is as yet unknown. The diagnostic basis comprised clinical symptoms, serum thyroxine and TRAb, thyroid ultrasound and orbital computed tomography. These data originate in a study of T cells in Graves' hyperthyroidism and ophthalmopathy. RNA transcripts provided the source from which TCR beta CDR3 regions were amplified. Carried out on the TCR CDR3, a first-round RT-PCR used the HTBI primer set. In TCRdb, the multiplex PCR reads were re-called with MiXCR into one record per CDR3 protein. The sample includes hundreds of thousands of distinct CDR3 sequences, roughly 15% of them seen just once. Findings and caveats of the study: Most clonotypes that expanded in the thyroid above 0.001 also showed up in blood. Ophthalmopathy was told apart from stable hyperthyroidism by a 13 V-J model.

V lost 2 bases to trimming and J lost 8 bases, with 6 bases between them. CDR1 is DFQATT and CDR2 is SNEGSKA in the germline V gene (reference sequence). The CDR3 contains 10 residues. The TCR comes from a woman aged 55-69 years with Graves' ophthalmopathy. The chain couples TRBV20-1 to TRBJ1-1; no definite D call. Sequenced: blood. CDR3 bases: TGCAGTGCTAGACGGGCGGAAGCTTTCTTT. It is translated as CSARRAEAFF.